The 10 T cell receptor beta chains below were found in one sample sequenced in a study of regulatory T cells. Primers: 52 TRBV forward and 13 TRBJ reverse. TCRdb keeps only in-frame clones here, not all; method: immunoSEQ multiplex PCR. The repertoire holds over 5,500 clones, roughly 80% seen once, with 30% to 40% in the top ten. Material: CD8+ T cells sorted from blood. All receptors come from a child aged 10 to 17 with CD3G deficiency.

The chain carries TRBV5-1 and TRBJ1-1, with D possibly TRBD1 on 5 matching bases. The V gene's germline CDR1 is SGHRS and CDR2 YFSETQ. The CDR3 runs 15 residues. V was clipped by 0 bases and J by 0 bases, with 9 bases between them. The CDR3 DNA is TGCGCCAGCAGCTTGGCGGGGGTTCTGAACACTGAAGCTTTCTTT. This codes for CASSLAGVLNTEAFF.

The chain employs TRBV28 and TRBJ1-1, with no clear D. The V and J ends lost 8 bases and 0 bases respectively, with 10 bases between them. The CDR3 extends over 13 amino acids. Looked up from germline, CDR1 is MDHEN and CDR2 is SYDVKM. CDR3 loop: CASHSKMNTEAFF. CDR3 bases: TGTGCCAGCCATAGCAAGATGAACACTGAAGCTTTCTTT.

The chain combines TRBV9 with TRBJ2-5, with D tentatively TRBD2 (6 bases). CDR3 size: 14 residues. Germline CDR1 reads SGDLS; CDR2 reads YYNGEE. Deletions cut 0 bases from V and 3 bases from J, with 9 bases between. The CDR3 nucleotides read TGTGCCAGCAGCGTAGGGGAGCGGGAAGAGACCCAGTACTTC. This translates into CASSVGEREETQYF. The full variable domain, rest sourced from reference TRBV9 and TRBJ2-5, is DSGVTQTPKHLITATGQRVTLRCSPRSGDLSVYWYQQSLDQGLQFLIQYYNGEERAKGNILERFSAQQFPDLHSELNLSSLELGDSALYFCASSVGEREETQYFGPGTRLLVL.

Only one count was recorded for this clone. This rearrangement joins TRBV19 to TRBJ2-3, with 7 bases fitting TRBD2. Germline CDR1 and CDR2: LNHDA and SQIVND (reference sequence). This CDR3 comprises 15 residues. The ends lost 4 bases at V and 4 bases at J; junction bases unmatched: 8. CDR3 nucleotide sequence: TGTGCCAGTAGTAAAGGACTAGTGCACGCAGATACGCAGTATTTT. This gives the protein CASSKGLVHADTQYF.

V is TRBV28 and J is TRBJ2-7, with D hard to call. The germline V gene encodes CDR1 MDHEN and CDR2 SYDVKM. The CDR3 consists of 12 residues. Trimming removed 2 bases at V and 6 bases at J, with 8 bases between. The CDR3, as DNA: TGTGCCAGCAGTTTAGGTGGCGGCGAGCAGTACTTC. Amino acids: CASSLGGGEQYF.

J is TRBJ1-1 and V is TRBV6-1, with D maybe TRBD1 (5 bases). The CDR3 is made up of 15 amino acids. Germline CDR1 is MNHNS and CDR2 is SASEGT. V gave up 7 bases and J gave up 12 bases, with 27 bases separating them. The CDR3 reads CASMGPRVGGLEPFF. The DNA for the CDR3 is TGTGCCAGCATGGGCCCTAGGGTTGGGGGATTGGAGCCTTTCTTT.

V and J are TRBV28 and TRBJ2-1, with D possibly being TRBD1 or TRBD2 (5 bases each). Germline values: CDR1 MDHEN, CDR2 SYDVKM. CDR3 length: 15 residues. Trimming pared 6 bases from V and 4 bases from J, leaving 16 bases between. The CDR3 protein is CASRVRSGLYNEQFF. The CDR3 DNA follows: TGTGCCAGCAGGGTAAGGTCGGGGCTATACAATGAGCAGTTCTTC.

This clone was detected a few times. Here the CDR3 DNA reads TGCGCCAGCAGCCCAGGGACAGGGGATGCCTACGAGCAGTACTTC. This encodes CASSPGTGDAYEQYF. This chain connects TRBV5-1 to TRBJ2-7; 10 bases are a match to TRBD1. V shed 4 bases and J 2 bases; nucleotides not matched to a gene: 6. The CDR3 totals 15 residues. The germline gives CDR1 SGHRS, CDR2 YFSETQ.

The chain carries TRBV28 and TRBJ2-5; D might be TRBD1 or TRBD2, each matching 5 bases. The J call may be incorrect, as the DNA end agrees better with TRBJ2-7. From germline, CDR1 is MDHEN and CDR2 SYDVKM. This CDR3 is built from 15 residues. The CDR3 coding sequence is TGTGCCAGCAGCTCCCGCCAGGGACCGCCCTACGAGCAGTACTTC. Amino acid sequence: CASSSRQGPPYEQYF.

V usage is TRBV7-9 and J usage is TRBJ1-1; 7 bases agree with TRBD1. V trimming: 5 bases; J trimming: 0 bases; junction bases outside the gene matches: 6. Germline CDR1 reads SEHNR; CDR2 reads FQNEAQ (reference sequence). The CDR3 extends over 15 amino acids. The CDR3 DNA sequence: TGTGCCAGCAGCCCGCTGACAGGGCTGAACACTGAAGCTTTCTTT. This encodes CASSPLTGLNTEAFF.